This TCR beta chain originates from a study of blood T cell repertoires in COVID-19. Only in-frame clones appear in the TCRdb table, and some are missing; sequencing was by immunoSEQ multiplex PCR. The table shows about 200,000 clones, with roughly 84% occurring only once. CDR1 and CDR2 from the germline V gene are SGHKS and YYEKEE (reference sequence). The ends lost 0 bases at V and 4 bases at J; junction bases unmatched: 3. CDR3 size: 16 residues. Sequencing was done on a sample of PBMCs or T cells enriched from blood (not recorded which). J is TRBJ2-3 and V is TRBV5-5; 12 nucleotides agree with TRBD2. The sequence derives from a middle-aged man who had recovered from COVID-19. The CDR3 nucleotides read TGTGCCAGCAGCTTGGCCCCTAGCGGGGGGGCAGATACGCAGTATTTT. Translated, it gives CASSLAPSGGADTQYF.